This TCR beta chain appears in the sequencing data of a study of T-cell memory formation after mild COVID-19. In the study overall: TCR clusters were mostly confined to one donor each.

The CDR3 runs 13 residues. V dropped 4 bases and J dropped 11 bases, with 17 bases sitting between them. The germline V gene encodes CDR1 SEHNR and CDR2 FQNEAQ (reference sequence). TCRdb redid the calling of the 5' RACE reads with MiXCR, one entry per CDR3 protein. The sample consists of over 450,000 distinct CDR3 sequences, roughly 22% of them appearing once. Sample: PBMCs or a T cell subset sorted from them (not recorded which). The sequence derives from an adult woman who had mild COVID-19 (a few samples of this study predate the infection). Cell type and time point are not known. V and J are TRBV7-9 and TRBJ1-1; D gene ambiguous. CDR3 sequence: CASSCPQCMGAFF. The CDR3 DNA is TGTGCCAGCAGCTGCCCTCAGTGTATGGGGGCTTTCTTT.